What follows is one T cell receptor beta chain and its context. As yet, its antigen is unknown. This CDR3 spans 15 amino acids. Trimming cost V 5 bases and J 4 bases; bases outside gene matches: 6. The germline CDR1 and CDR2 sequences are MNHEY and SVGAGI. TCR alpha and TCR beta cDNA libraries carrying sample barcodes and UMIs were produced by 5'RACE using constant-segment primers. TCRdb fed the 5' RACE reads into MiXCR, producing one record per CDR3 protein. The table records 85,000 to 130,000 distinct CDR3 sequences, about 17% of them present only once. The sample is drawn from a study of T-cell memory formation after mild COVID-19. The study, taken as a whole, reports: The SARS-CoV-2 specificity of second-wave clones reaching peak at day 37 remained unverified. CD4+ contracting clones lay mainly in CM and EM, CD8+ ones in EMRA.

The TCR originated in an adult woman who had mild COVID-19 (a few samples of this study predate the infection). Cell type and time point are not known. The gene calls are TRBV6-5 and TRBJ2-3, with 10 positions matching TRBD2. The sample was PBMCs or a T cell subset sorted from them (not recorded which). In nucleotides, the CDR3 is TGTGCCAGCAGTGTCGCGCTAGCGGGAGCAGATACGCAGTATTTT. Amino acids: CASSVALAGADTQYF.